These 21 T cell receptor beta chains came from one sample sequenced in a study of shared clonotypes between healthy human individuals (TCRdb year 2020). The library was produced with the immunoSEQ multiplex PCR assay. TCRdb provides this immuneACCESS table in a form limited to in-frame rearrangements. Some clones are lacking; in checked studies, under half of them reflect an unresolved V gene, and why the rest are absent is not known. Counted in this sample were 550,000 to 700,000 clones; around 78% of them appeared once. 1.5% to 2% of the sample lies in the top ten. The specimen sequenced was memory CD4+ T cells sorted from blood. Reading the label with the study, this specimen's cell subset or site is: CD45RA-negative fraction. These TCRs come from a woman aged 25 to 39 in good health.

This clone was detected only a few times. J is TRBJ1-3 and V is TRBV30; 7 bases line up with TRBD1. The CDR3 length is 14 residues. Trimming at V came to 3 bases and at J to 2 bases, leaving 4 bases not matched to a gene. Germline values: CDR1 GTSNPN, CDR2 SVGIG (reference sequence). The CDR3 DNA reads TGTGCCTGGAGAAGGGGACAGACTGGAAACACCATATATTTT. Residues: CAWRRGQTGNTIYF.

The chain has TRBV27 and TRBJ1-2, with unresolved D. Trimming took off 11 bases at V and 3 bases at J, with 16 bases between the two ends. The CDR3 has 13 residues. Germline V lookup: CDR1 MNHEY, CDR2 SMNVEV (reference sequence). The chain's CDR3 is CAFHLWRDYGYTF. The CDR3 coding sequence is TGTGCCTTCCACCTCTGGAGGGACTATGGCTACACCTTC.

The V and J genes are TRBV2 and TRBJ2-5; 16 bases are shared with TRBD2. The ends lost 7 bases at V and 0 bases at J; junction bases unmatched: 5. Germline V gene sequence: CDR1 SNHLY, CDR2 FYNNEI. The CDR3 is made up of 17 amino acids. CDR3 sequence (DNA): TGTGCCAGCACCGGGGGACTAGCGGGAGGGTACCAAGAGACCCAGTACTTC. Residues: CASTGGLAGGYQETQYF.

The DNA for the CDR3 is TGTGCCAGCAGCCAAGAAGGCCAGGGCGGATACACAGATACGCAGTATTTT. Amino acids: CASSQEGQGGYTDTQYF. The chain couples TRBV4-2 to TRBJ2-3, with a weak D call TRBD1 (5 bases). The CDR3 consists of 17 residues. Trimming shortened V by 0 bases and J by 2 bases, and 15 bases separated the two germline ends. Germline V lookup: CDR1 LGHNA, CDR2 YNFKEQ.

This chain connects TRBV5-4 to TRBJ2-1; 13 bases line up with TRBD2. V trimming: 1 base; J trimming: 10 bases; junction bases outside the gene matches: 2. The germline V gene encodes CDR1 SGHNT and CDR2 YYREEE (reference sequence). This CDR3 is built from 14 residues. Here the CDR3 DNA reads TGTGCCAGCAGCTTGACTAGCGGGAGGGCAGAGCAGTTCTTC. It codes for CASSLTSGRAEQFF.

The CDR3 nucleotides are TGCGCCAGCAGCTTATCCGGGACCGCCATTCAGTACTTC. Translation gives CASSLSGTAIQYF. The chain links TRBV5-1 to TRBJ2-4; D could derive from TRBD1 or TRBD2 (5 bases each). The CDR3 runs 13 residues. V shed 2 bases and J shed 9 bases, with 12 bases lying between them. Germline CDR1 reads SGHRS; CDR2 reads YFSETQ.

The chain uses TRBV28 and TRBJ2-5; D call uncertain. This CDR3 contains 11 residues. Germline-derived CDR1 and CDR2 are MDHEN and SYDVKM. The V end was cut by 4 bases, the J end by 4 bases, with 4 bases between. In DNA, the CDR3 is TGTGCCAGCAGTTACATAGAGACCCAGTACTTC. It yields the protein CASSYIETQYF.

The chain combines TRBV29-1 with TRBJ1-1, with D perhaps matching TRBD1 (6 bases). Germline CDR1 and CDR2: SQVTM and ANQGSEA. CDR3 length: 12 residues. V lost 7 bases, J lost 6 bases, and 15 bases lay in between. CDR3 region: CSAITGIAEAFF. In DNA form, the CDR3 reads TGCAGCGCTATAACAGGGATTGCTGAAGCTTTCTTT. Complete variable domain (other parts from reference TRBV29-1 and TRBJ1-1): SAVISQKPSRDICQRGTSLTIQCQVDSQVTMMFWYRQQPGQSLTLIATANQGSEATYESGFVIDKFPISRPNLTFSTLTVSNMSPEDSSIYLCSAITGIAEAFFGQGTRLTVV.

The rearrangement links TRBV7-9 to TRBJ2-6, with unresolved D. The CDR3 is made up of 13 amino acids. V dropped 1 base and J dropped 9 bases, with 7 bases sitting between them. Per the germline V gene, CDR1 is SEHNR and CDR2 is FQNEAQ (reference sequence). This chain's CDR3 is CASSLGTVNVLTF. The CDR3 nucleotides are TGTGCCAGCAGCTTAGGGACGGTCAACGTCCTGACTTTC.

The V call is TRBV18, the J call TRBJ2-2; D uncertain. The germline V and J ends were trimmed by 5 bases and 0 bases, with 1 base remaining between them. Germline V gene sequence: CDR1 KGHSH, CDR2 LQKENI. The CDR3 runs to 12 residues. The CDR3 loop reads CASSSNTGELFF. The CDR3 nucleotides read TGTGCCAGCTCATCGAACACCGGGGAGCTGTTTTTT.

This clone turned up a few times. The chain couples TRBV28 to TRBJ1-2; 9 bases map to TRBD1. With 2 bases clipped from V and 4 bases from J, the junction kept 11 bases outside the gene matches. The CDR3 sequence is 17 residues long. Germline CDR1 MDHEN, CDR2 SYDVKM. CDR3 region: CASSLDIRRDRAYGYTF. CDR3 in DNA: TGTGCCAGCAGTTTAGATATTCGTAGGGACAGGGCCTATGGCTACACCTTC.

This chain's CDR3 is CASSRHMRYTDTQYF. The CDR3 nucleotides read TGTGCCAGCAGTCGACATATGCGATACACAGATACGCAGTATTTT. The chain recombines TRBV11-2 with TRBJ2-3; D gene ambiguous. Deletions cut 6 bases from V and 2 bases from J, with 15 bases between. The CDR3 extends over 15 amino acids. CDR1 and CDR2 from the germline V gene are SGHAT and FQNNGV.

This clone was seen a few times. V is TRBV28 and J is TRBJ2-7; 7 positions match TRBD1. J lost 3 bases, V lost 6 bases, and 2 bases had no gene match. CDR1 and CDR2 from the germline V gene are MDHEN and SYDVKM. This CDR3 contains 12 residues. The CDR3 is CASRAGGYEQYF. CDR3 nucleotides: TGTGCCAGCAGGGCAGGGGGCTACGAGCAGTACTTC.

The rearrangement joins TRBV28 to TRBJ1-5; 9 positions agree with TRBD1. Germline assignment: CDR1 MDHEN and CDR2 SYDVKM. V trimming: 6 bases; J trimming: 0 bases; junction bases outside the gene matches: 12. This CDR3 is built from 18 residues. CDR3 sequence reads: CASSPGTGWTYSNQPQHF. CDR3 bases: TGTGCCAGCAGCCCGGGGACAGGGTGGACCTATAGCAATCAGCCCCAGCATTTT. The full variable domain, rest sourced from reference TRBV28 and TRBJ1-5, is DVKVTQSSRYLVKRTGEKVFLECVQDMDHENMFWYRQDPGLGLRLIYFSYDVKMKEKGDIPEGYSVSREKKERFSLILESASTNQTSMYLCASSPGTGWTYSNQPQHFGDGTRLSIL.

This clone was seen only once. V gene TRBV27 combines with J gene TRBJ2-7, with D maybe TRBD2 (6 bases). The germline CDR1 and CDR2 sequences are MNHEY and SMNVEV (reference sequence). V was shortened by 2 bases and J by 5 bases, with 13 bases between the two germline ends. The length of the CDR3 is 14 residues. The CDR3 here is CASSLRGTVNEQYF. The CDR3, as DNA: TGTGCCAGCAGTTTACGGGGGACTGTTAACGAGCAGTACTTC.

The V and J genes are TRBV7-2 and TRBJ2-7, with 9 nucleotides matching TRBD2. The V segment lost 0 bases and the J segment 5 bases; nucleotides outside the gene matches: 8. Germline V gene lookup returns CDR1 SGHTA and CDR2 FQGNSA. CDR3 length: 16 residues. The CDR3 is CASSLAPEREADEQYF. CDR3 nucleotides: TGTGCCAGCAGCTTAGCTCCTGAGCGGGAGGCGGACGAGCAGTACTTC.

The rearrangement links TRBV7-3 to TRBJ2-2; D possibly matches TRBD1 or TRBD2 (5 bases each). This CDR3 is 16 amino acids long. CDR1 is SGHTA, CDR2 FQGTGA, per germline. V was cut by 3 bases and J by 0 bases, with 11 bases left in between. CDR3 DNA: TGTGCCAGCAGCTTGGGACCGGACTCGAACACCGGGGAGCTGTTTTTT. Translating it yields CASSLGPDSNTGELFF.

The rearrangement joins TRBV7-2 to TRBJ2-1, with D perhaps matching TRBD1 (6 bases). CDR3 length equals 15 residues. The ends were cut back, 6 bases at V and 3 bases at J, with 15 bases in the middle. Germline CDR1 is SGHTA and CDR2 is FQGNSA. This CDR3 is CASRSGTRIYNEQFF. The CDR3 DNA follows: TGTGCCAGCAGATCCGGGACACGTATCTACAATGAGCAGTTCTTC.

This rearrangement joins TRBV4-1 to TRBJ1-5, with a possible D match to TRBD1 (6 bases). Per germline, CDR1 MGHRA and CDR2 YSYEKL. The V gene lost 2 bases and the J gene lost 7 bases, with 15 bases spanning the gap. This CDR3 is 15 amino acids long. For the CDR3, the DNA is TGCGCCAGCAGCCAACAAGGACAGTTCGGGCAGCCCCAGCATTTT. Translated, it gives CASSQQGQFGQPQHF.

The chain uses TRBV7-8 and TRBJ2-5; D gene unclear. Trimming stripped 1 base from V and 5 bases from J, with 8 bases between. CDR3 size: 13 residues. The V gene's germline CDR1 is SGHVS and CDR2 FQNEAQ. The DNA for the CDR3 is TGTGCCAGCAGCTTAGTTGTGCTCGAGACCCAGTACTTC. Its translation is CASSLVVLETQYF.

The V gene is TRBV7-9, the J gene TRBJ2-7; 7 positions agree with TRBD1. The CDR3 loop spans 14 amino acids. The junction had 10 bases not matched to a gene; V was cut back by 5 bases and J by 6 bases. CDR1 is SEHNR and CDR2 is FQNEAQ in the germline V gene (reference sequence). CDR3 region: CASSPGGQAAEQYF. The CDR3 DNA reads as TGTGCCAGCAGCCCAGGCGGACAGGCGGCCGAGCAGTACTTC.